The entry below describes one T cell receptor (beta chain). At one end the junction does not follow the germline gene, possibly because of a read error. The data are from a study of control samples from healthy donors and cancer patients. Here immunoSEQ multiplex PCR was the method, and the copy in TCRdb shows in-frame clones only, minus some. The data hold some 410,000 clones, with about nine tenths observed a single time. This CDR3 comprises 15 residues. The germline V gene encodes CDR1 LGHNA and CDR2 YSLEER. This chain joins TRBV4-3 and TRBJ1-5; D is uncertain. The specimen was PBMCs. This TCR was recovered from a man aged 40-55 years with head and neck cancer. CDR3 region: CASSKDQSFNQPQHF. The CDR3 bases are TGCGCCAGCAGCAAAGATCAGAGTTTCAATCAGCCCCAGCATTTT.